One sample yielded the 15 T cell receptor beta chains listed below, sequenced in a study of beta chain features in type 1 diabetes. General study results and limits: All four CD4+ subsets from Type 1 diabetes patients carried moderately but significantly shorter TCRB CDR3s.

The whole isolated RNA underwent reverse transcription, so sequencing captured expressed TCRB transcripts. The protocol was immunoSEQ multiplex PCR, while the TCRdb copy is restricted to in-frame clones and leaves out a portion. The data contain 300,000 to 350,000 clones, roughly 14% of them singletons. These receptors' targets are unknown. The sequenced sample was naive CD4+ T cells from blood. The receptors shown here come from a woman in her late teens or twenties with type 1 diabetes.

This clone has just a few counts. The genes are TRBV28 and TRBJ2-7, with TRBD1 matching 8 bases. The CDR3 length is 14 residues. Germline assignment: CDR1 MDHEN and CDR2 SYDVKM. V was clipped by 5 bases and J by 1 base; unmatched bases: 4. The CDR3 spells CASSPGQGSYEQYF. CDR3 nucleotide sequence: TGTGCCAGCAGTCCCGGACAGGGTTCCTACGAGCAGTACTTC.

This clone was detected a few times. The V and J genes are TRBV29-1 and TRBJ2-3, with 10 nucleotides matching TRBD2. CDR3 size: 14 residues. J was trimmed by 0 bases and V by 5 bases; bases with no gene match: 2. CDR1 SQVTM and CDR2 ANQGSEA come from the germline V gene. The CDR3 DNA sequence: TGCAGCGTTACGACTAGCGGGAGCACAGATACGCAGTATTTT. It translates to CSVTTSGSTDTQYF.

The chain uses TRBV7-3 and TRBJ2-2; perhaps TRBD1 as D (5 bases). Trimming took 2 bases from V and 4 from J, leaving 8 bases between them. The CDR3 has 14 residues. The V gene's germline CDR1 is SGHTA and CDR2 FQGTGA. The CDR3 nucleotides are TGTGCCAGCAGCTTACTTGGGGCCACCGGGGAGCTGTTTTTT. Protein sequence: CASSLLGATGELFF.

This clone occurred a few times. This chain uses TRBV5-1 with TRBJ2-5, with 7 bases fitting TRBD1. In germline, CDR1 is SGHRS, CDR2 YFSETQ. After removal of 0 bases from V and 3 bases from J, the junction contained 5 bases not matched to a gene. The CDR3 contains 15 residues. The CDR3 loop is CASSLGSGQKETQYF. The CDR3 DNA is TGCGCCAGCAGCTTGGGGTCGGGACAGAAAGAGACCCAGTACTTC. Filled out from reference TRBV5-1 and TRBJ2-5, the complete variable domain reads KAGVTQTPRYLIKTRGQQVTLSCSPISGHRSVSWYQQTPGQGLQFLFEYFSETQRNKGNFPGRFSGRQFSNSRSEMNVSTLELGDSALYLCASSLGSGQKETQYFGPGTRLLVL.

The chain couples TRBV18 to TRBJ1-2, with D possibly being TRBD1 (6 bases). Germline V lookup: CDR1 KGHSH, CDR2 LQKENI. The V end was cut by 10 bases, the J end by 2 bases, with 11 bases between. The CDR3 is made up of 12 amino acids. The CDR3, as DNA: TGTGCCATTTTTGGACAGAACTATGGCTACACCTTC. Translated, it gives CAIFGQNYGYTF.

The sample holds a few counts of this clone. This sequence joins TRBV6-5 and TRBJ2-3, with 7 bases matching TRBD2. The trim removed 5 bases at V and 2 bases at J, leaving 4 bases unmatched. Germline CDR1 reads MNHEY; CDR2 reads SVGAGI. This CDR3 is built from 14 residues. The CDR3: CASSVGTNTDTQYF. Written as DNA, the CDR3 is TGTGCCAGCAGTGTCGGGACTAACACAGATACGCAGTATTTT.

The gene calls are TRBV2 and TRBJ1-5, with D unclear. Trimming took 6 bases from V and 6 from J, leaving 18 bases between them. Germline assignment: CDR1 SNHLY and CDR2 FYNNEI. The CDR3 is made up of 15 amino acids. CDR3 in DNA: TGTGCCAGCAGAAACGGGATGGGCGGCCCTCAGCCCCAGCATTTT. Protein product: CASRNGMGGPQPQHF.

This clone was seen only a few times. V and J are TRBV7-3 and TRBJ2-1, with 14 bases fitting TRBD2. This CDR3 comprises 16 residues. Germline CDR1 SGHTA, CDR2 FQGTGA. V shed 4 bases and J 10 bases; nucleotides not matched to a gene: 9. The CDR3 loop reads CASSSQGLAGVEEQFF. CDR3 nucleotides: TGTGCCAGCAGCTCCCAGGGACTAGCGGGAGTAGAAGAGCAGTTCTTC.

Written as DNA, the CDR3 is TGTGCCAGCAGTTACGGACAGTACACAGATACGCAGTATTTT. This gives the protein CASSYGQYTDTQYF. The chain employs TRBV6-5 and TRBJ2-3; possible D gene TRBD1, 6 bases. Germline CDR1 is MNHEY and CDR2 is SVGAGI. The V end lost 2 bases, the J end lost 2 bases, and 8 bases lay between the germline ends. The CDR3 is 14 residues long.

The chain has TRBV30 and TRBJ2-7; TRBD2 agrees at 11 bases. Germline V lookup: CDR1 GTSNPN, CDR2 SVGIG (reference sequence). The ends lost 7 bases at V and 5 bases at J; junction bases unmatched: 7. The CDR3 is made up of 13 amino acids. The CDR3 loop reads CASLSGRAHEQYF. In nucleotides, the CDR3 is TGTGCCTCTCTTAGCGGGAGGGCCCACGAGCAGTACTTC.

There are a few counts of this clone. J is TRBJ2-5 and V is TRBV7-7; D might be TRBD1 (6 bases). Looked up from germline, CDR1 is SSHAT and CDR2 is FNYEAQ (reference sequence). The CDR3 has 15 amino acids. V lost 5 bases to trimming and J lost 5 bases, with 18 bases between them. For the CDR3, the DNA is TGTGCCAGCAGCCTTGGGTCAGGGGCGCTGGAGACCCAGTACTTC. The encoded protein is CASSLGSGALETQYF.

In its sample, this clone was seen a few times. CDR3 loop: CASSFSGISRGANVLTF. CDR3 nucleotide sequence: TGCGCCAGCAGCTTCTCCGGGATCTCGCGCGGGGCCAACGTCCTGACTTTC. J is TRBJ2-6 and V is TRBV5-1, with a tentative D call TRBD2 (5 bases). Deletions cut 2 bases from V and 4 bases from J, with 16 bases between. This CDR3 spans 17 amino acids. Germline loops: CDR1 SGHRS, CDR2 YFSETQ. The full variable domain, rest sourced from reference TRBV5-1 and TRBJ2-6, is KAGVTQTPRYLIKTRGQQVTLSCSPISGHRSVSWYQQTPGQGLQFLFEYFSETQRNKGNFPGRFSGRQFSNSRSEMNVSTLELGDSALYLCASSFSGISRGANVLTFGAGSRLTVL.

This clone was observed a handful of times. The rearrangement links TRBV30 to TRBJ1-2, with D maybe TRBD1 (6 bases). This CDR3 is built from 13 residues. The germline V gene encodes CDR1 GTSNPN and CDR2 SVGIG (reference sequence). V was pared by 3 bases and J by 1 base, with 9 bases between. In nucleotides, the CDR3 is TGTGCCTGGAGACAGGGCGTTAACTATGGCTACACCTTC. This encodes CAWRQGVNYGYTF.

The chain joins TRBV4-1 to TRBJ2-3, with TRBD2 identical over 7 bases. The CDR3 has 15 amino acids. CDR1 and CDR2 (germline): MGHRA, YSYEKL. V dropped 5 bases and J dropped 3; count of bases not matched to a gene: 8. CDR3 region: CASSYGAGLTDTQYF. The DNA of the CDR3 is TGCGCCAGCAGCTACGGAGCGGGGCTTACAGATACGCAGTATTTT.

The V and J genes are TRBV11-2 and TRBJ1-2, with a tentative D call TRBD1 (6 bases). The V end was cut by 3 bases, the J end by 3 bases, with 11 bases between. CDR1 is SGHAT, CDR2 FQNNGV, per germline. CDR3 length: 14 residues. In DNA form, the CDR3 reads TGTGCCAGCAGCTTTTCCCGACAGGACTATGGCTACACCTTC. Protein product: CASSFSRQDYGYTF.